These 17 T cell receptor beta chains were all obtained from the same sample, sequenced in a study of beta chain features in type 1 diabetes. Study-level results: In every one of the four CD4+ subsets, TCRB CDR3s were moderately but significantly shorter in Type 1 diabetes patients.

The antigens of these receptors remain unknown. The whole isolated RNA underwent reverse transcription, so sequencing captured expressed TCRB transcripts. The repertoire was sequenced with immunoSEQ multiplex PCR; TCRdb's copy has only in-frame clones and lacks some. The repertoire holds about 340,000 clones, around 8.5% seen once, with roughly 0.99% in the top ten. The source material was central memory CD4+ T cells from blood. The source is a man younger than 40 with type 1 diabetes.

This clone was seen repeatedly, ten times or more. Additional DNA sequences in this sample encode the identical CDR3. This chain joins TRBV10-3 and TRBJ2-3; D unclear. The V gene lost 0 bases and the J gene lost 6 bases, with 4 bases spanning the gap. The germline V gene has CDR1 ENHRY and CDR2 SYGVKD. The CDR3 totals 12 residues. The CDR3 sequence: CAISESRDTQYF. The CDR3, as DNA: TGTGCCATCAGTGAGTCAAGGGATACGCAGTATTTT.

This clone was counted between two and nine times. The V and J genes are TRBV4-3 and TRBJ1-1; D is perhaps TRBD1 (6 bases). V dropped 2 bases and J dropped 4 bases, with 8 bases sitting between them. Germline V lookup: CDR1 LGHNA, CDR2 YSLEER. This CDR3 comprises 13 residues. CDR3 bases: TGCGCCAGCAGCCAACTAGGGGGCACTGAAGCTTTCTTT. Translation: CASSQLGGTEAFF.

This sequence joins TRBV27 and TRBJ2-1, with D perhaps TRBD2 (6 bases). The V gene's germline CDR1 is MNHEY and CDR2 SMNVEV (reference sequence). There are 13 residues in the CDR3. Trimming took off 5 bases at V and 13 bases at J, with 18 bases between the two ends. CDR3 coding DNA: TGTGCCAGCAGTCCTACCGCGGGACTCCGACAGTTCTTC. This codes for CASSPTAGLRQFF.

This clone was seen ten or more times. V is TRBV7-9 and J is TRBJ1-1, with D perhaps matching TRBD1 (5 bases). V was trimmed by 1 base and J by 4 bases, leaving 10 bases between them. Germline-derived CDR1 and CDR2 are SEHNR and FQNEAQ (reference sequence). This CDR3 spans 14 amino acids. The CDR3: CASSLEGTLTEAFF. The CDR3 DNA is TGTGCCAGCAGCTTAGAAGGGACGCTCACTGAAGCTTTCTTT.

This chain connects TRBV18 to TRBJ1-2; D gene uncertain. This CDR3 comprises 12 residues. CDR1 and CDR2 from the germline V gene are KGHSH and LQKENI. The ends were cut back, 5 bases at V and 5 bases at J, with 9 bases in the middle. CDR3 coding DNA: TGTGCCAGCTCATCGCAGGAATATGGCTACACCTTC. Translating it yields CASSSQEYGYTF.

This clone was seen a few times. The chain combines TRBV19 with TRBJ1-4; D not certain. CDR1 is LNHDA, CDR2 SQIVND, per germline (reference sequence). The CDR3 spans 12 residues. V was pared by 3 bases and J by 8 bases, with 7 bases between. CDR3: CASSIGREKLFF. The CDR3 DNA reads TGTGCCAGTAGTATCGGACGAGAAAAACTGTTTTTT.

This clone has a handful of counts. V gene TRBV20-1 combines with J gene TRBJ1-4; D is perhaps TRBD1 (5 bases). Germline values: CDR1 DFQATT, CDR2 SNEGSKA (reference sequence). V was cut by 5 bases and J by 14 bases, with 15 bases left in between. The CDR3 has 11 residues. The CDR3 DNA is TGCAGTGCTGTTCCAGGGAGTCGGCTGTTTTTT. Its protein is CSAVPGSRLFF.

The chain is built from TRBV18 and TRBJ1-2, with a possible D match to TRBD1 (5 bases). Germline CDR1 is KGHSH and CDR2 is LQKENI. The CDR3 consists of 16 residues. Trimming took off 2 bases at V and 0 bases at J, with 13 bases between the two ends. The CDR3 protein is CASSPVEGSTNYGYTF. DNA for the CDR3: TGTGCCAGCTCACCAGTCGAGGGGTCTACTAACTATGGCTACACCTTC.

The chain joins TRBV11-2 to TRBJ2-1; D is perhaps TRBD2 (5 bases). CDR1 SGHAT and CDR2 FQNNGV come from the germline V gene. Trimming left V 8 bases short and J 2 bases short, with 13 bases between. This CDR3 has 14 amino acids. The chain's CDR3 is CASSAGAPYNEQFF. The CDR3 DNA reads TGTGCCAGCTCGGCGGGCGCTCCCTACAATGAGCAGTTCTTC.

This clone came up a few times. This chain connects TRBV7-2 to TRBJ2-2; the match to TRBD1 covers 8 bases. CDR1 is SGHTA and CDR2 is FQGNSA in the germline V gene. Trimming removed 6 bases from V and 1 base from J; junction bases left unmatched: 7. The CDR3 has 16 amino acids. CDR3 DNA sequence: TGTGCCAGCAGGGGAACCGGGACAGGGAACACCGGGGAGCTGTTTTTT. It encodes CASRGTGTGNTGELFF.

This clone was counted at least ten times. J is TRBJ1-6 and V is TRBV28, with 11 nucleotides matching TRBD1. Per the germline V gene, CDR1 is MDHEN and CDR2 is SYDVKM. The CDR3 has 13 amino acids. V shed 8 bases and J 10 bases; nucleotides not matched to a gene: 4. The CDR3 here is CASSGTGGSPLHF. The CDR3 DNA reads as TGTGCCAGCTCCGGGACAGGGGGATCACCCCTCCACTTT.

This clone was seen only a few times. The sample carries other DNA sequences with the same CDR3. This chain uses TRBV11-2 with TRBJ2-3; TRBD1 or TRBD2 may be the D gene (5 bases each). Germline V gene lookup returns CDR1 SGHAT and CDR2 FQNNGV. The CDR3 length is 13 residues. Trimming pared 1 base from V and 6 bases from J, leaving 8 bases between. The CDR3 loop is CASSLGGADTQYF. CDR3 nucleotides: TGTGCCAGCAGCTTAGGAGGGGCCGATACGCAGTATTTT. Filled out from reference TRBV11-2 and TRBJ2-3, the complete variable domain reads EAGVAQSPRYKIIEKRQSVAFWCNPISGHATLYWYQQILGQGPKLLIQFQNNGVVDDSQLPKDRFSAERLKGVDSTLKIQPAKLEDSAVYLCASSLGGADTQYFGPGTRLTVL.

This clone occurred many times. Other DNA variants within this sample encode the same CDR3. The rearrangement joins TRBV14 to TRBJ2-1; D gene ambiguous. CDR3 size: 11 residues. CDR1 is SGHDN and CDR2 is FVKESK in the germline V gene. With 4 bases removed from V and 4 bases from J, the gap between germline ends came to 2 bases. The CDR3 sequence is CASSLYNEQFF. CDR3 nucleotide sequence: TGTGCCAGCAGCCTTTACAATGAGCAGTTCTTC.

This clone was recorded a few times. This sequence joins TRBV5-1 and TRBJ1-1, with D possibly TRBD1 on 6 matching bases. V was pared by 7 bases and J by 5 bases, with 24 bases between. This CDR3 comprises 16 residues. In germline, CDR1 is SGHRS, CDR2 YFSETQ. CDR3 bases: TGCGCCAGCCGTGCGGGAGGGGGTACCCAATGGACTGAAGCTTTCTTT. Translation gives CASRAGGGTQWTEAFF.

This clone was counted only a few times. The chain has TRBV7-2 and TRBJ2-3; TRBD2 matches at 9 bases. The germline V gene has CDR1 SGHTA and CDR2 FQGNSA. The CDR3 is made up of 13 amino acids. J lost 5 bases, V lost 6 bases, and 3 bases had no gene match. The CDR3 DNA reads TGTGCCAGCAGGATAGCGGGGGAAGATACGCAGTATTTT. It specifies CASRIAGEDTQYF.

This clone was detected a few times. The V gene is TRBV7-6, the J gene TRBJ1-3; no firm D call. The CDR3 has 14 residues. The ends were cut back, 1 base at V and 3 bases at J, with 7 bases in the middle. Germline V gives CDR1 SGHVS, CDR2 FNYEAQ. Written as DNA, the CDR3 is TGTGCCAGCAGCTTAGGCGGAGGTGGAAACACCATATATTTT. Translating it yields CASSLGGGGNTIYF.

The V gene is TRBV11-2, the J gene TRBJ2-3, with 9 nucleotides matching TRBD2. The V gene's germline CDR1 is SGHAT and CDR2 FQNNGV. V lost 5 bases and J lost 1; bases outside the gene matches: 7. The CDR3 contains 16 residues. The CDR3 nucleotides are TGTGCCAGCAGCAGAAGGGCTAGCGGGGGCACAGATACGCAGTATTTT. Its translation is CASSRRASGGTDTQYF.